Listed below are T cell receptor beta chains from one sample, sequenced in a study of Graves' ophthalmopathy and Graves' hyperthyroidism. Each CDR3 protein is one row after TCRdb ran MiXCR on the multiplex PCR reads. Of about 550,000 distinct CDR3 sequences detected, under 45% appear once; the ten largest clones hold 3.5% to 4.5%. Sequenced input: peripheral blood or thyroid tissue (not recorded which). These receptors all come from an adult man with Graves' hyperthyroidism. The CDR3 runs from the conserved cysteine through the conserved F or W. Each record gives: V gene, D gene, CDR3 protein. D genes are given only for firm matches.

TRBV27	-	CASSIWGRNEQYF
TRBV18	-	CASSPPRVPYEQYF
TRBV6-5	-	CASSQDAMNTEAFF
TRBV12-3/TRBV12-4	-	CASSLGANQPQHF
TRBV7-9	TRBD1	CASSLIGQGSYEQYF
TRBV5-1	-	CASSPEGVGTGELFF
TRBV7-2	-	CASSPVGLHTDTQYF
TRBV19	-	CASSIDATASEAFF
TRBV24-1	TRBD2	CATSDPPTSGRDEQYF
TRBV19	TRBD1	CASSSMARDRGDYEQYF
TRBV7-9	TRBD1	CASRPSGTGYNEQFF
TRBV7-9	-	CASSLGAPSSGANVLTF
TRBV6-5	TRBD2	CASGRSGSRITGELFF
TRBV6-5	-	CASSYVASSRSVQYF
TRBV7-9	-	CASSLGSLANTGELFF
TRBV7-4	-	CASNSLGGQPQHF
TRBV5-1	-	CASSSDRPPNYGYTF
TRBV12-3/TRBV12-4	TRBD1	CASSDRVYGYTF
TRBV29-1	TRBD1	CSVGWGQGESPLHF
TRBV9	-	CASSVAGGGTLEDTIYF
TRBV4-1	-	CASSQILPQETQYF
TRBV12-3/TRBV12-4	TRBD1	CASGLGQGGPRETQYF
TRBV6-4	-	CASSRGRGTGELFF
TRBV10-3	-	CAISELGLNGELYF
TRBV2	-	CASTPRLNTEAFF
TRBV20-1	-	CSARDSRDQPQHF
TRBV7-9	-	CASSSLRTEAFF